This T cell receptor beta chain was found in a study of cytotoxic CD8 clonotypes in ibrutinib-treated CLL. General study results and limits: Against age-matched healthy donors, baseline clonality ran higher and tracked circulating CD8+ T-cell counts. Whereas clonality rose at ibrutinib response, it declined toward baseline at progression.

The V and J ends lost 0 bases and 4 bases respectively, with 10 bases between them. CDR3 length equals 15 residues. CDR1 and CDR2 (germline): LNHNV, YYDKDF (reference sequence). On this clone itself: Its antigen is unknown.

The table came from immunoSEQ multiplex PCR; TCRdb's copy has only in-frame clones and leaves some out. The sample consists of some 200,000 clones, more than 75% of them appearing once. The chain combines TRBV15 with TRBJ1-3; D unresolved. This TCR was recovered from a human donor with chronic lymphocytic leukemia. Source: PBMCs, taken after 12 months of ibrutinib treatment. This CDR3 reads CATSRERVSGNTIYF. In nucleotides, the CDR3 is TGTGCCACCAGCAGAGAACGGGTGTCCGGAAACACCATATATTTT.